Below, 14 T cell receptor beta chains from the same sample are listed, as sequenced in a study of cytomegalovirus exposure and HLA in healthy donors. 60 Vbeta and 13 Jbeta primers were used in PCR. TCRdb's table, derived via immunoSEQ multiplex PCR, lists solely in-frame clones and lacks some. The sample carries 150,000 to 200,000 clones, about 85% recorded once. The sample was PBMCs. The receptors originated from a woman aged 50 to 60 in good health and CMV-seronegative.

The CDR3 reads CASRATGGGAAQHF. The CDR3 DNA is TGTGCCAGTAGGGCGACAGGGGGGGGAGCGGCCCAGCATTTT. The V and J genes are TRBV19 and TRBJ1-5; 9 positions agree with TRBD1. This CDR3 is 14 amino acids long. Germline-derived CDR1 and CDR2 are LNHDA and SQIVND (reference sequence). The V and J ends lost 6 bases and 11 bases, in that order; junction bases with no gene match: 11.

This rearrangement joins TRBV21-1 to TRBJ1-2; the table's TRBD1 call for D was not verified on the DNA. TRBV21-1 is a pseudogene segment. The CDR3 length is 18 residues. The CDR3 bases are TGTGCCAGCAGCAAAAGTGGGTGTCCCGAGGGGGAACCTTATGGCTACACCTTC. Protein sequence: CASSKSGCPEGEPYGYTF.

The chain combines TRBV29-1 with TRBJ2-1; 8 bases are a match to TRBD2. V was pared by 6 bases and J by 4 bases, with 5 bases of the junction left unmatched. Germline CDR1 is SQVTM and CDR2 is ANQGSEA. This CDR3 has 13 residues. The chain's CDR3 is CSVDSGGYNEQFF. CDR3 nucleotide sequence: TGCAGCGTAGACTCGGGGGGGTACAATGAGCAGTTCTTC.

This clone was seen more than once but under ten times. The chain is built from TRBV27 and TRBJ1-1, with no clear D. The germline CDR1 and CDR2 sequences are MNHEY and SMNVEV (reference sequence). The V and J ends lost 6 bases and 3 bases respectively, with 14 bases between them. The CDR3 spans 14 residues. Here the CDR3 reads CASSHLREYTEAFF. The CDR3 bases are TGTGCCAGCAGCCACCTACGGGAGTACACTGAAGCTTTCTTT.

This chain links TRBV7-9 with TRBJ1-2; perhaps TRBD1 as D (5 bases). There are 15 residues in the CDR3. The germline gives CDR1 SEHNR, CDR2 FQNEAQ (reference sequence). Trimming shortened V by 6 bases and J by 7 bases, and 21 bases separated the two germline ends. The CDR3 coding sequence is TGTGCCAGCAGTCCCCGGGGCGGGGAGGTCGGTGGCTACACCTTC. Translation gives CASSPRGGEVGGYTF.

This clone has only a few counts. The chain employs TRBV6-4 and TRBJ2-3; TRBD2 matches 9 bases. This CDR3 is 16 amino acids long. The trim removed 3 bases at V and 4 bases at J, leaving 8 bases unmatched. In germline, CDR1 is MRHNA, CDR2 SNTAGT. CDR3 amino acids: CASSEMGSGSPDTQYF. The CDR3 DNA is TGTGCCAGCAGTGAGATGGGTAGCGGGAGTCCAGATACGCAGTATTTT.

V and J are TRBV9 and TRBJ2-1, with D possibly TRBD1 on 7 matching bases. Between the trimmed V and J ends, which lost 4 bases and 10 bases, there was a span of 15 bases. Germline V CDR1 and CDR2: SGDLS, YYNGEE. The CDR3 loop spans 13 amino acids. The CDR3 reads CASSSGGKREQFF. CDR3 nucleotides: TGTGCCAGCAGCTCAGGGGGGAAAAGGGAGCAGTTCTTC.

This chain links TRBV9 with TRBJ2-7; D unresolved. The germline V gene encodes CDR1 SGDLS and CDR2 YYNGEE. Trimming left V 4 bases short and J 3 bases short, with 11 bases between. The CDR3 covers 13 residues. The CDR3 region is CASSWAEDYEQYF. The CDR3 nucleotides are TGTGCCAGCAGCTGGGCAGAAGACTACGAGCAGTACTTC. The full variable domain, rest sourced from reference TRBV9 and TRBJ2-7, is DSGVTQTPKHLITATGQRVTLRCSPRSGDLSVYWYQQSLDQGLQFLIQYYNGEERAKGNILERFSAQQFPDLHSELNLSSLELGDSALYFCASSWAEDYEQYFGPGTRLTVT.

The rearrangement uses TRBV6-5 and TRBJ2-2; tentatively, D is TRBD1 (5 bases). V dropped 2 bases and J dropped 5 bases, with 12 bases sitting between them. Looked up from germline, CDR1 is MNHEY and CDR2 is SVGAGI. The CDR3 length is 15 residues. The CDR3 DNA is TGTGCCAGCAGTTACGGGGCAGGGCGGACCGGGGAGCTGTTTTTT. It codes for CASSYGAGRTGELFF.

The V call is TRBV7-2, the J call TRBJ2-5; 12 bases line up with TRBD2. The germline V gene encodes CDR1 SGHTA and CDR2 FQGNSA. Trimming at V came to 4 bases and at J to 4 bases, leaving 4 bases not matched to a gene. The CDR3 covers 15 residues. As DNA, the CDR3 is TGTGCCAGCAGCTCCGGACTAGCGGGGTCAGAGACCCAGTACTTC. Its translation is CASSSGLAGSETQYF.

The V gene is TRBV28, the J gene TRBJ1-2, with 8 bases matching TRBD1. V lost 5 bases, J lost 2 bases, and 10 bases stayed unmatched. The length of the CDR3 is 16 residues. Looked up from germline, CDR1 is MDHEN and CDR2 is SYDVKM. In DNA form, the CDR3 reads TGTGCCAGCAGTGCCTTGGGACAGGCACTAAACTATGGCTACACCTTC. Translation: CASSALGQALNYGYTF.

CDR3 DNA: TGTGCCAGCAGTGAAGGGGCCCTACGGGAGACCCAGTACTTC. Its protein product is CASSEGALRETQYF. The J gene is TRBJ2-5, the V gene TRBV2, with D unclear. V gave up 1 base and J gave up 5 bases, with 11 bases separating them. The germline V gene has CDR1 SNHLY and CDR2 FYNNEI. CDR3 length: 14 residues.

The CDR3 bases are TGCGCCAGCAGCCAAGATTGGGCAAGGGGGACTCAGCCCCAGCATTTT. Encoded protein: CASSQDWARGTQPQHF. The rearrangement uses TRBV4-3 and TRBJ1-5, with a weak D call TRBD1 (6 bases). The CDR3 loop spans 16 amino acids. CDR1 and CDR2 (germline): LGHNA, YSLEER. V shed 0 bases and J shed 6 bases, with 15 bases lying between them.

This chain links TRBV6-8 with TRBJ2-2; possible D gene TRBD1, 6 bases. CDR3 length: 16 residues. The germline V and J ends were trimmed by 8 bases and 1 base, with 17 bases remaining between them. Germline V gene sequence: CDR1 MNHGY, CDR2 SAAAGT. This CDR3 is CASRKFCRGNTGELFF. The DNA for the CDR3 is TGTGCCAGCCGAAAATTCTGCAGGGGGAACACCGGGGAGCTGTTTTTT.